This is a list of T cell receptor beta chains from one sample in a study of graft-versus-host responses after intestinal transplantation. Sequencing used immunoSEQ multiplex PCR; TCRdb keeps in-frame clones, though not all of them. The sample shows about 40,000 clones, over 85% of them seen only once. The starting material was PBMCs, obtained less than 280 days after transplant. These receptors originate from a human patient who received an intestinal transplant, so some T cells may come from the graft donor. Both conserved end residues are part of each CDR3. The order of the fields is D gene, V gene, J gene, CDR3 protein, CDR3 DNA. A D gene is named only where the DNA matches it firmly.

>TRBD1|TRBV9|TRBJ2-2
CASSVEGAYTGELFF
TGTGCCAGCAGCGTAGAGGGGGCGTACACCGGGGAGCTGTTTTTT
>.|TRBV7-8|TRBJ1-1
CASSLSVYLRMNTEAFF
TGTGCCAGCAGCCTGAGTGTATATCTTCGGATGAACACTGAAGCTTTCTTT
>.|TRBV11-3|TRBJ2-5
CASSSPFRQEETQYF
TGTGCCAGCAGCTCCCCTTTCAGACAGGAAGAGACGCAGTACTTC
>.|TRBV5-1|TRBJ2-7
CASSLGAGATYEQYF
TGCGCCAGCAGCCTGGGGGCAGGGGCTACCTACGAGCAGTACTTC
>TRBD1|TRBV15|TRBJ1-5
CATSRGTGDSNQPQHF
TGTGCCACCAGCAGAGGTACAGGGGATAGCAATCAGCCCCAGCATTTT
>.|TRBV5-1|TRBJ2-5
CASSLSSKLGPETQYF
TGCGCCAGCAGCTTGTCTAGTAAGCTGGGGCCAGAGACCCAGTACTTC
>.|TRBV5-1|TRBJ2-3
CASSLGTTTDTQYF
TGCGCCAGCAGCTTGGGGACGACCACAGATACGCAGTATTTT
>.|TRBV5-1|TRBJ2-7
CASSWREVGDRVAF
TGCGCCAGCAGCTGGAGGGAGGTGGGTGACAGGGTGGCCTTC
>.|TRBV6-5|TRBJ2-5
CASSYSLTQETQYF
TGTGCCAGCAGTTACTCGCTTACACAAGAGACCCAGTACTTC
>TRBD1|TRBV15|TRBJ1-2
CATSTTTGDGYTF
TGTGCCACCAGCACTACTACAGGGGATGGCTACACCTTC
>.|TRBV4-1|TRBJ2-7
CASSQSPEPDTYEQYF
TGCGCCAGCAGCCAATCTCCCGAACCGGACACCTACGAGCAGTACTTC
>TRBD1|TRBV19|TRBJ2-1
CASSSGQGEYEQFF
TGTGCCAGTAGTTCGGGACAGGGGGAGTATGAGCAGTTCTTC
>.|TRBV19|TRBJ2-7
CASSSQDRTYEQYF
TGTGCCAGTAGTTCCCAGGACAGAACCTACGAGCAGTACTTC
>TRBD1|TRBV5-7|TRBJ1-4
CASSLAGQGVGNEKLFF
TGTGCCAGCAGCTTGGCCGGACAGGGGGTGGGTAATGAAAAACTGTTTTTT
>.|TRBV29-1|TRBJ2-7
CSAIPDETYEQYF
TGCAGTGCGATCCCCGATGAGACCTACGAGCAGTACTTC
>.|TRBV5-1|TRBJ2-7
CASAPGTVSYEQYF
TGCGCCAGCGCCCCCGGGACCGTCTCCTACGAGCAGTACTTC